This paragraph covers one TCR beta chain sequence. These data are taken from a study of blood T cell repertoires in COVID-19. Looking at the study overall: Acute and convalescent COVID-19 specimens originated in the United States, Italy and Spain. T cells, B-cell-depleted T cells, or PBMCs supplied cDNA or gDNA.

As handled by the study authors: Using reference gene primer amplification, nucleated cell counts were estimated. Repertoires were generated with immunoSEQ multiplex PCR, while TCRdb's copy carries only in-frame clones and drops some. The V and J calls and clone size were taken over from that table, and D and trimming were inferred from the DNA. The sample contains under 50,000 clones, roughly 88% of which appear only once. The germline V gene encodes CDR1 GTSNPN and CDR2 SVGIG (reference sequence). V was cut by 3 bases and J by 4 bases, with 12 bases left in between. This CDR3 comprises 13 residues.

This TCR came from an older man with active COVID-19. The chain uses TRBV30 and TRBJ2-5; D is unresolved. Source material: peripheral blood. DNA of the CDR3: TGTGCCTGGAGGTTGGAGCCCGCAGAGACCCAGTACTTC. Protein: CAWRLEPAETQYF.